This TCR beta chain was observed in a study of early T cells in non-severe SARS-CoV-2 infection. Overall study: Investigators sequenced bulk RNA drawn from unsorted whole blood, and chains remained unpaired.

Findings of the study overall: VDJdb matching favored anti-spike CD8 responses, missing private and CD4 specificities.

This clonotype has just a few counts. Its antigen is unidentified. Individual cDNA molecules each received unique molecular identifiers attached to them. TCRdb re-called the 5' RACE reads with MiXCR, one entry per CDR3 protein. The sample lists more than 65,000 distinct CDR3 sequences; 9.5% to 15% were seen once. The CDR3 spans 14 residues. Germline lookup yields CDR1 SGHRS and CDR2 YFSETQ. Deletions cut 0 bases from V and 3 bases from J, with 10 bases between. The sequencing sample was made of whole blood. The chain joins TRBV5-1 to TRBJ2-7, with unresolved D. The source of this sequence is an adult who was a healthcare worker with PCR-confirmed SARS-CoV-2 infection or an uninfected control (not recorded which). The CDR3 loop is CASSLVAGNYEQYF. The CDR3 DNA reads TGCGCCAGCAGCTTGGTAGCAGGTAACTACGAGCAGTACTTC. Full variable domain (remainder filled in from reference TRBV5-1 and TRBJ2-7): KAGVTQTPRYLIKTRGQQVTLSCSPISGHRSVSWYQQTPGQGLQFLFEYFSETQRNKGNFPGRFSGRQFSNSRSEMNVSTLELGDSALYLCASSLVAGNYEQYFGPGTRLTVT.